Below, 24 T cell receptor beta chains from the same sample are listed, as sequenced in a study of T cell responses to AZD1222 COVID-19 vaccine. Assay used: immunoSEQ multiplex PCR; TCRdb lists only in-frame clones, some missing. The sample holds approximately 150,000 clones, roughly 92% seen once. This specimen was peripheral blood, taken on day 0 of AZD1222 vaccination. The receptors shown here come from an adult in good health.

The chain uses TRBV2 and TRBJ1-1; D possibly corresponds to TRBD1 (6 bases). Per germline, CDR1 SNHLY and CDR2 FYNNEI. The V and J ends lost 6 bases and 3 bases respectively, with 14 bases between them. There are 14 residues in the CDR3. CDR3 loop: CASRATTGYTEAFF. In DNA, the CDR3 is TGTGCCAGCAGAGCAACGACAGGTTACACTGAAGCTTTCTTT.

The CDR3 loop reads CASGNQQGTEAFF. The CDR3 region has the DNA TGCGCCAGCGGGAATCAACAGGGCACTGAAGCTTTCTTT. The chain uses TRBV10-1 and TRBJ1-1; D is possibly TRBD1 (6 bases). Between the trimmed V and J ends, which lost 8 bases and 4 bases, there was a span of 14 bases. CDR3 size: 13 residues. In germline, CDR1 is WNHNN, CDR2 SYGVQD (reference sequence).

The CDR3 nucleotides read TGTGCCAGCAGGCCTGGATCGGGTCCCTATCAGCCCCAGCATTTT. Translating it yields CASRPGSGPYQPQHF. V and J are TRBV6-5 and TRBJ1-5; D unresolved. Trimming took 6 bases from V and 5 from J, leaving 17 bases between them. Germline CDR1 reads MNHEY; CDR2 reads SVGAGI. The CDR3 loop spans 15 amino acids.

This clone was counted once. The CDR3 DNA sequence: TGTGCCAGCAGTGACTCTGGCCATGTGGTAGCGGGAGGCCACAATGAGCAGTTCTTC. This sequence encodes CASSDSGHVVAGGHNEQFF. The rearrangement uses TRBV6-4 and TRBJ2-1; 10 positions match TRBD2. Per germline, CDR1 MRHNA and CDR2 SNTAGT. This CDR3 has 19 residues. With 0 bases clipped from V and 5 bases from J, the junction kept 13 bases outside the gene matches.

The V and J genes are TRBV29-1 and TRBJ2-1, with D perhaps given as TRBD1 or TRBD2 (5 bases each). V was clipped by 5 bases and J by 0 bases, with 11 bases between them. Germline V gene data show CDR1 as SQVTM and CDR2 as ANQGSEA. The CDR3 extends over 14 amino acids. CDR3 residues: CSVWGRSSYNEQFF. CDR3 bases: TGCAGCGTTTGGGGACGGAGCTCCTACAATGAGCAGTTCTTC.

CDR3 sequence: CASSQRSTDPQDGYTF. The CDR3 DNA reads as TGTGCCAGCAGCCAACGCTCTACAGACCCACAGGATGGCTACACCTTC. V gene TRBV3-1 (or the pseudogene TRBV3-2) combines with J gene TRBJ1-2; tentatively, D is TRBD1 (5 bases). CDR1 and CDR2 from the germline V gene are LGHDT and YNNKEL (reference sequence). The CDR3 loop spans 16 amino acids. The V gene lost 2 bases and the J gene lost 6 bases, with 19 bases spanning the gap.

The J gene is TRBJ1-6, the V gene TRBV11-2, with 9 bases matching TRBD1. With 5 bases clipped from V and 3 bases from J, the junction kept 5 bases outside the gene matches. The length of the CDR3 is 16 residues. CDR1 and CDR2 (germline): SGHAT, FQNNGV. CDR3 sequence: CASSLGQGNYNSPLHF. The DNA for the CDR3 is TGTGCCAGCAGCCTAGGACAGGGGAACTATAATTCACCCCTCCACTTT.

CDR3 sequence reads: CASSPKRLVDNEQFF. The CDR3 DNA is TGCGCCAGCAGCCCGAAACGACTAGTCGACAATGAGCAGTTCTTC. The chain links TRBV4-3 to TRBJ2-1; weak D call: TRBD2 (6 bases). This CDR3 spans 15 amino acids. V was clipped by 4 bases and J by 5 bases, with 15 bases between them. CDR1 is LGHNA and CDR2 is YSLEER in the germline V gene.

CDR3 nucleotides: TGTGCCAGTACCTGGTCTAGCGGGTCGAGCTCCTACAATGAGCAGTTCTTC. Translating it yields CASTWSSGSSSYNEQFF. This chain uses TRBV19 with TRBJ2-1; 8 positions match TRBD2. V lost 7 bases, J lost 0 bases, and 11 bases stayed unmatched. CDR1 and CDR2 (germline): LNHDA, SQIVND (reference sequence). The CDR3 has 17 amino acids.

This clone was seen just once. The rearrangement uses TRBV6-5 and TRBJ1-1; no reliable D call. Trimming removed 7 bases from V and 0 bases from J, with 9 bases in between. Germline-derived CDR1 and CDR2 are MNHEY and SVGAGI. There are 13 residues in the CDR3. The CDR3 protein is CASNQQLNTEAFF. CDR3 coding DNA: TGTGCCAGCAACCAACAGCTGAACACTGAAGCTTTCTTT.

The chain joins TRBV18 to TRBJ2-1, with a weak D call TRBD2 (6 bases). The V gene's germline CDR1 is KGHSH and CDR2 LQKENI. Deletions cut 2 bases from V and 7 bases from J, with 9 bases between. The CDR3 contains 13 residues. The CDR3 reads CASSPSGQNEQFF. CDR3 DNA sequence: TGTGCCAGCTCACCAAGCGGGCAAAATGAGCAGTTCTTC.

This rearrangement joins TRBV19 to TRBJ1-5; D is possibly TRBD1 (6 bases). In germline, CDR1 is LNHDA, CDR2 SQIVND (reference sequence). The V gene lost 4 bases and the J gene lost 7 bases, with 14 bases spanning the gap. The CDR3 has 14 residues. Here the CDR3 reads CASSTDRFGQPQHF. As DNA, the CDR3 is TGTGCCAGTAGTACCGACAGGTTTGGGCAGCCCCAGCATTTT.

V and J are TRBV7-9 and TRBJ1-1; the match to TRBD1 covers 7 bases. Germline V gives CDR1 SEHNR, CDR2 FQNEAQ (reference sequence). The CDR3 contains 15 residues. Losses at the gene ends were 5 bases for V and 1 base for J; bases not matched to a gene: 7. CDR3 in DNA: TGTGCCAGCAGCAACCGGACAGGATCGAACACTGAAGCTTTCTTT. Translating gives CASSNRTGSNTEAFF.

V gene TRBV27 combines with J gene TRBJ1-5, with unresolved D. Germline CDR1 and CDR2: MNHEY and SMNVEV (reference sequence). CDR3 length: 15 amino acids. V was clipped by 7 bases and J by 5 bases, with 18 bases between them. CDR3 loop: CASTSTRPVYQPQHF. CDR3 nucleotides: TGTGCCAGCACAAGCACCCGACCGGTGTATCAGCCCCAGCATTTT.

This chain connects TRBV15 to TRBJ1-2; no firm D call. The CDR3 is made up of 12 amino acids. Germline V gene data show CDR1 as LNHNV and CDR2 as YYDKDF (reference sequence). V was clipped by 3 bases and J by 4 bases, with 6 bases between them. As DNA, the CDR3 is TGTGCCACCAGCAGGGCCAGCTATGGCTACACCTTC. It codes for CATSRASYGYTF.

This clone occurred once. Other DNA sequences within the sample encode an identical CDR3. V gene TRBV19 combines with J gene TRBJ1-5; D gene ambiguous. The length of the CDR3 is 12 residues. Germline loops: CDR1 LNHDA, CDR2 SQIVND (reference sequence). With 7 bases removed from V and 4 bases from J, the gap between germline ends came to 8 bases. The DNA for the CDR3 is TGTGCCAGTAATAGCGGGAATCAGCCCCAGCATTTT. It encodes CASNSGNQPQHF.

The J gene is TRBJ2-1, the V gene TRBV5-1; D gene uncertain. The ends were cut back, 0 bases at V and 5 bases at J, with 15 bases in the middle. There are 16 residues in the CDR3. Germline CDR1 is SGHRS and CDR2 is YFSETQ. The CDR3 loop is CASSLVFARGHNEQFF. The CDR3, as DNA: TGCGCCAGCAGCTTGGTGTTTGCCAGAGGTCACAATGAGCAGTTCTTC.

This clone has a single count. The chain is built from TRBV11-1 and TRBJ2-1, with a weak D call TRBD2 (6 bases). V lost 4 bases to trimming and J lost 6 bases, with 13 bases between them. Germline V lookup: CDR1 SGHAT, CDR2 FQDESV (reference sequence). This CDR3 contains 14 residues. In DNA form, the CDR3 reads TGTGCCAGCAGCTCTTGGACTACCTCCAATGAGCAGTTCTTC. Translating it yields CASSSWTTSNEQFF. The whole variable domain, filled in from reference TRBV11-1 and TRBJ2-1, reads EAEVAQSPRYKITEKSQAVAFWCDPISGHATLYWYRQILGQGPELLVQFQDESVVDDSQLPKDRFSAERLKGVDSTLKIQPAELGDSAMYLCASSSWTTSNEQFFGPGTRLTVL.

This clone was detected a few times. The V call is TRBV19, the J call TRBJ1-6; D uncertain. There are 15 residues in the CDR3. The germline CDR1 and CDR2 sequences are LNHDA and SQIVND (reference sequence). Trimming stripped 3 bases from V and 7 bases from J, with 13 bases between. The CDR3 nucleotides are TGTGCCAGTAGTATTCTGGAGTCGGGGAATTCACCCCTCCACTTT. Amino acids: CASSILESGNSPLHF.

V and J are TRBV7-9 and TRBJ2-3; unclear D gene. This CDR3 is 13 amino acids long. Germline V lookup: CDR1 SEHNR, CDR2 FQNEAQ (reference sequence). Trimming cost V 1 base and J 4 bases, with 6 bases left between them. CDR3 in amino acids: CASSLENSDTQYF. DNA of the CDR3: TGTGCCAGCAGCTTAGAGAATTCAGATACGCAGTATTTT.

J is TRBJ2-6 and V is TRBV6-1, with D unclear. V lost 3 bases and J lost 0, with 6 bases in between. The germline V gene encodes CDR1 MNHNS and CDR2 SASEGT. This CDR3 is built from 15 residues. The CDR3 DNA sequence: TGTGCCAGCAGTGATGTTGGCTCTGGGGCCAACGTCCTGACTTTC. This encodes CASSDVGSGANVLTF.

V usage is TRBV21-1 and J usage is TRBJ2-7; the DNA was not compared with TRBD1, the D call given in the table. TRBV21-1 is annotated as a pseudogene. The CDR3 has 18 amino acids. The CDR3 nucleotides are TGTGCCAGCAGCAAAGGTCCGGGACAGGGGATCAGCTCCTACGAGCAGTACGTC. Its translation: CASSKGPGQGISSYEQYV.

The gene calls are TRBV28 and TRBJ2-7; D possibly corresponds to TRBD2 (5 bases). This CDR3 is built from 14 residues. Trimming stripped 1 base from V and 6 bases from J, with 13 bases between. Germline V gene lookup returns CDR1 MDHEN and CDR2 SYDVKM. In nucleotides, the CDR3 is TGTGCCAGCAGTTTATTGAGCGGAGGAATCGAGCAGTACGTC. This codes for CASSLLSGGIEQYV.

The rearrangement links TRBV29-1 to TRBJ2-1; tentatively, D is TRBD1 (6 bases). V dropped 2 bases and J dropped 9 bases, with 26 bases sitting between them. This CDR3 is built from 17 residues. CDR1 is SQVTM, CDR2 ANQGSEA, per germline. CDR3: CSVENWAVAGDAVEQFF. The CDR3 DNA reads as TGCAGCGTTGAAAATTGGGCAGTGGCAGGGGATGCAGTTGAGCAGTTCTTC.